This T cell receptor (beta chain) appears in the sequencing data of a study of Graves' ophthalmopathy and Graves' hyperthyroidism. Study context: Pretreatment peripheral blood was obtained at initial diagnosis.

The PBMCs had their origin in roughly 9.4 ml of fresh peripheral blood. Overall study findings and caveats: Among expanded thyroid clonotypes above 0.001 frequency, most also occurred in blood.

This clonotype was observed a single time. The antigen remains unidentified. Amplification from RNA transcripts yielded the TCR beta CDR3 regions. First-round RT-PCR employed HTBI primers, with a second-round multiplex PCR after it. In TCRdb, the multiplex PCR reads were re-called with MiXCR into one record per CDR3 protein. The sample includes roughly 160,000 distinct CDR3 sequences, around two fifths of them seen just once. Germline CDR1 SGHAT, CDR2 FQNNGV. J was trimmed by 6 bases and V by 9 bases; bases with no gene match: 6. This CDR3 has 13 residues. The sequence came from a man aged 30 to 39 with Graves' ophthalmopathy. This chain connects TRBV11-2 to TRBJ2-2; 8 nucleotides line up with TRBD1. Sequenced input: peripheral blood. CDR3 loop: CASLSGGSGELFF. CDR3 coding DNA: TGTGCCAGTCTCTCAGGGGGCTCCGGGGAGCTGTTTTTT.